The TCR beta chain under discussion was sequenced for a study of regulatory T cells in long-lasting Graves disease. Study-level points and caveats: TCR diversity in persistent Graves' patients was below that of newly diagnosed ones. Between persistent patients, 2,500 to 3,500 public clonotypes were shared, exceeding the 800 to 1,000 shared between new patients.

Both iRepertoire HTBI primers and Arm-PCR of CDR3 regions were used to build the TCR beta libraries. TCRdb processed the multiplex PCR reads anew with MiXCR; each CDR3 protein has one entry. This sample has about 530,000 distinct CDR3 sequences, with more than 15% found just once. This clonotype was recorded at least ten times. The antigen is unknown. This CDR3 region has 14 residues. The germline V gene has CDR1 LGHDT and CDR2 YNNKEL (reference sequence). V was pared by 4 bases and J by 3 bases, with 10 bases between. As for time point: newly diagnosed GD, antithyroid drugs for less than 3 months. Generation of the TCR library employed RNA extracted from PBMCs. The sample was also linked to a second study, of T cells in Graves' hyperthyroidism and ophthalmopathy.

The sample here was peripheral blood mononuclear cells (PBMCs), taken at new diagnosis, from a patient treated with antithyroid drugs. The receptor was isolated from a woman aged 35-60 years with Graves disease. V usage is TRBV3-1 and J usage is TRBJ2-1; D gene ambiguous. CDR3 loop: CASSRGRFYNEQFF. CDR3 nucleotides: TGTGCCAGCAGCCGCGGCAGGTTCTACAATGAGCAGTTCTTC.